These 27 T cell receptor beta chains were sequenced from one sample in a study of blood T cell repertoires in COVID-19. Generated by immunoSEQ multiplex PCR, the TCRdb table keeps only in-frame clones and is missing some. The table shows hundreds of thousands of clones, with 87% occurring only once. Source material: peripheral blood. These receptors came from a man younger than 35 with active or convalescent COVID-19.

The chain uses TRBV6-2 or TRBV6-3 and TRBJ2-1, with 7 bases fitting TRBD2. The length of the CDR3 is 15 residues. CDR1 is MNHEY, CDR2 SVGEGT, per germline. V shed 6 bases, J shed 7 bases, and the junction held 12 bases outside the gene matches. CDR3 residues: CASSPSGGSGNEQFF. The CDR3 DNA reads TGTGCCAGCAGCCCCTCGGGGGGTTCGGGAAATGAGCAGTTCTTC.

The chain employs TRBV30 and TRBJ1-2; 7 nucleotides agree with TRBD1. CDR1 is GTSNPN, CDR2 SVGIG, per germline (reference sequence). The CDR3 runs to 11 residues. The V and J ends lost 5 bases and 6 bases, in that order; junction bases with no gene match: 3. The CDR3 DNA sequence: TGTGCCTGGCAGGGGGATAATGGCTACACCTTC. It specifies CAWQGDNGYTF.

This chain links TRBV6-2 or TRBV6-3 with TRBJ2-1; no clear D gene. Deletions cut 3 bases from V and 4 bases from J, with 4 bases between. The CDR3 is made up of 12 amino acids. The germline gives CDR1 MNHEY, CDR2 SVGEGT. CDR3 DNA: TGTGCCAGCAGTTATATGTACAATGAGCAGTTCTTC. Amino acids: CASSYMYNEQFF.

The rearrangement links TRBV11-2 to TRBJ1-1; 7 bases align to TRBD1. This CDR3 region has 15 residues. J gave up 0 bases and V 3 bases, and 4 bases lay outside the gene matches. CDR1 and CDR2 (germline): SGHAT, FQNNGV. The CDR3 bases are TGTGCCAGCAGCTTCTTTGGGACAGTGAACACTGAAGCTTTCTTT. It is translated as CASSFFGTVNTEAFF.

The rearrangement links TRBV29-1 to TRBJ2-3, with a possible D match to TRBD1 (6 bases). V lost 3 bases and J 5 bases, leaving 12 bases between the germline ends. Per the germline V gene, CDR1 is SQVTM and CDR2 is ANQGSEA. The CDR3 contains 13 residues. The CDR3 coding sequence is TGCAGCGTTGACAGGGGTGCCGGAGATACGCAGTATTTT. Translated, it gives CSVDRGAGDTQYF.

The J gene is TRBJ2-1, the V gene TRBV20-1, with 11 bases that match TRBD2. Germline assignment: CDR1 DFQATT and CDR2 SNEGSKA (reference sequence). The CDR3 loop spans 15 amino acids. J was trimmed by 7 bases and V by 6 bases; bases with no gene match: 11. The CDR3 spells CSASSSGGVGNEQFF. In DNA form, the CDR3 reads TGCAGTGCAAGTAGTAGCGGGGGGGTCGGGAATGAGCAGTTCTTC.

J is TRBJ2-1 and V is TRBV28; a possible D gene is TRBD2 (6 bases). Trimming shortened V by 3 bases and J by 10 bases, and 10 bases separated the two germline ends. CDR3 length: 12 amino acids. Per germline, CDR1 MDHEN and CDR2 SYDVKM. This CDR3 reads CASSFRGREQFF. The CDR3 nucleotides read TGTGCCAGCAGTTTTCGTGGGAGGGAGCAGTTCTTC. The whole variable domain, remainder taken from reference TRBV28 and TRBJ2-1, is DVKVTQSSRYLVKRTGEKVFLECVQDMDHENMFWYRQDPGLGLRLIYFSYDVKMKEKGDIPEGYSVSREKKERFSLILESASTNQTSMYLCASSFRGREQFFGPGTRLTVL.

This chain links TRBV5-1 with TRBJ2-7; D ambiguous. With 4 bases removed from V and 0 bases from J, the gap between germline ends came to 5 bases. Looked up from germline, CDR1 is SGHRS and CDR2 is YFSETQ. The CDR3 has 12 residues. In DNA, the CDR3 is TGCGCCAGCAGCGCGAGCTCCTACGAGCAGTACTTC. This codes for CASSASSYEQYF.

J is TRBJ2-1 and V is TRBV5-4; 11 bases are shared with TRBD1. The ends lost 5 bases at V and 6 bases at J; junction bases unmatched: 4. Germline-derived CDR1 and CDR2 are SGHNT and YYREEE (reference sequence). CDR3 length equals 14 residues. The CDR3 DNA reads as TGTGCCAGCAGTACCGGGACAGGGGGCAATGAGCAGTTCTTC. It is translated as CASSTGTGGNEQFF.

This chain connects TRBV9 to TRBJ2-3, with D possibly being TRBD2 (6 bases). This CDR3 region has 19 residues. CDR1 is SGDLS and CDR2 is YYNGEE in the germline V gene. Between the trimmed V and J ends, which lost 2 bases and 3 bases, there was a span of 25 bases. CDR3 nucleotides: TGTGCCAGCAGCGTCTCGAGGAAGGAGGGGAGTTTAAGTACAGATACGCAGTATTTT. It specifies CASSVSRKEGSLSTDTQYF.

The V and J genes are TRBV3-1 (or the pseudogene TRBV3-2) and TRBJ2-5, with 7 bases that match TRBD2. This CDR3 has 15 amino acids. Germline V lookup: CDR1 LGHDT, CDR2 YNNKEL (reference sequence). Trimming took 1 base from V and 5 from J; bases not matched to a gene: 7. CDR3 sequence: CASSQVRGSRETQYF. In DNA, the CDR3 is TGTGCCAGCAGCCAAGTTCGCGGGAGTAGGGAGACCCAGTACTTC.

This chain joins TRBV10-3 and TRBJ2-5, with 10 bases lining up with TRBD1. V dropped 0 bases and J dropped 4; count of bases not matched to a gene: 8. Germline CDR1 is ENHRY and CDR2 is SYGVKD. CDR3 size: 17 residues. Here the CDR3 DNA reads TGTGCCATCAGTGAGTCCCCCGGACAGGGGGTACTAGAGACCCAGTACTTC. Amino acid sequence: CAISESPGQGVLETQYF.

The V call is TRBV7-9, the J call TRBJ1-3; 7 positions match TRBD1. Germline V gives CDR1 SEHNR, CDR2 FQNEAQ (reference sequence). The CDR3 is made up of 16 amino acids. Germline trimming cut 5 bases from V and 0 bases from J; bases unmatched to any gene: 7. The CDR3 DNA reads as TGTGCCAGCAGCCCCGAGGACAGGACCTCTGGAAACACCATATATTTT. It is translated as CASSPEDRTSGNTIYF.

The rearrangement joins TRBV18 to TRBJ1-3; D uncertain. Trimming left V 0 bases short and J 2 bases short, with 14 bases between. Germline CDR1 is KGHSH and CDR2 is LQKENI. This CDR3 has 17 amino acids. Here the CDR3 DNA reads TGTGCCAGCTCACCACCGGCGCTCCCGCGGACTGGAAACACCATATATTTT. As protein: CASSPPALPRTGNTIYF.

The gene calls are TRBV7-2 and TRBJ1-1; D is possibly TRBD1 (6 bases). V lost 4 bases to trimming and J lost 0 bases, with 18 bases between them. Germline V CDR1 and CDR2: SGHTA, FQGNSA. CDR3 length: 17 residues. This CDR3 reads CASSSRWGGPLNTEAFF. The CDR3 nucleotides are TGTGCCAGCAGCTCAAGGTGGGGGGGCCCTCTGAACACTGAAGCTTTCTTT.

This clone showed up just once. The chain joins TRBV19 to TRBJ1-3; 9 nucleotides agree with TRBD1. Germline CDR1 and CDR2: LNHDA and SQIVND (reference sequence). V lost 4 bases to trimming and J lost 0 bases; unmatched junction nucleotides: 4. The CDR3 has 16 amino acids. Written as DNA, the CDR3 is TGTGCCAGTAGTAACCGACAGGGGGGCTCTGGAAACACCATATATTTT. It encodes CASSNRQGGSGNTIYF.

The chain recombines TRBV29-1 with TRBJ2-5; D tentatively fits TRBD1 or TRBD2 (5 bases each). With 7 bases removed from V and 1 base from J, the gap between germline ends came to 10 bases. Germline assignment: CDR1 SQVTM and CDR2 ANQGSEA. CDR3 length: 12 amino acids. The CDR3 DNA sequence: TGCAGCGCGGGACGGTCCCAAGAGACCCAGTACTTC. It yields the protein CSAGRSQETQYF.

The chain couples TRBV6-5 to TRBJ1-1; D might be TRBD1 (6 bases). V lost 2 bases and J lost 6, with 19 bases in between. Germline V gene lookup returns CDR1 MNHEY and CDR2 SVGAGI. This CDR3 is 16 amino acids long. In DNA, the CDR3 is TGTGCCAGCAGTTACGCCCCCGGGGGGCGGGGGGCTGAAGCTTTCTTT. Amino acids: CASSYAPGGRGAEAFF.

The rearrangement links TRBV5-5 to TRBJ2-7, with 8 positions matching TRBD2. Germline loops: CDR1 SGHKS, CDR2 YYEKEE (reference sequence). This CDR3 has 15 residues. V lost 2 bases, J lost 0 bases, and 4 bases stayed unmatched. Here the CDR3 DNA reads TGTGCCAGCAGCTTCCCAGCGGGAGCCTCCTACGAGCAGTACTTC. Translated: CASSFPAGASYEQYF.

V usage is TRBV5-1 and J usage is TRBJ2-3, with D maybe TRBD2 (5 bases). The CDR3 has 15 residues. Germline V CDR1 and CDR2: SGHRS, YFSETQ. Trimming cost V 4 bases and J 4 bases, with 16 bases left between them. The DNA of the CDR3 is TGCGCCAGCAGCCAGCGACGGACTCAAGCAGATACGCAGTATTTT. This encodes CASSQRRTQADTQYF.

This clone appeared a single time. The chain couples TRBV13 to TRBJ1-2; 7 bases match TRBD1. With V trimmed by 4 bases and J by 2 bases, 4 bases remained unmatched. The CDR3 runs 14 residues. Germline V lookup: CDR1 PRHDT, CDR2 FYEKMQ (reference sequence). Written as DNA, the CDR3 is TGTGCCAGCAGCTCCGACAGGGCGAACTATGGCTACACCTTC. It codes for CASSSDRANYGYTF.

This clone has only a few counts. The chain is built from TRBV7-6 and TRBJ2-2; D gene uncertain. Germline V gives CDR1 SGHVS, CDR2 FNYEAQ. Between the trimmed V and J ends, which lost 5 bases and 0 bases, there was a span of 13 bases. The CDR3 extends over 16 amino acids. CDR3 residues: CASSLLPPTNTGELFF. The CDR3 DNA reads as TGTGCCAGCAGCCTGCTCCCGCCTACGAACACCGGGGAGCTGTTTTTT.

This chain connects TRBV4-3 to TRBJ2-3; D remains unclear. CDR1 LGHNA and CDR2 YSLEER come from the germline V gene. The CDR3 contains 15 residues. Trimming cost V 0 bases and J 5 bases, with 12 bases left between them. The CDR3 bases are TGCGCCAGCAGCCAAGATGAGCGACGGGTAGATACGCAGTATTTT. Its translation: CASSQDERRVDTQYF.

V is TRBV15 and J is TRBJ1-1, with D possibly being TRBD1 (5 bases). V lost 0 bases and J 0 bases, leaving 11 bases between the germline ends. Per the germline V gene, CDR1 is LNHNV and CDR2 is YYDKDF (reference sequence). This CDR3 region has 16 residues. CDR3 nucleotides: TGTGCCACCAGCAGAGATCCCCGACAGCTGAACACTGAAGCTTTCTTT. Translated, it gives CATSRDPRQLNTEAFF.

The rearrangement uses TRBV19 and TRBJ2-1; weak D call: TRBD1 (6 bases). V dropped 6 bases and J dropped 8 bases, with 17 bases sitting between them. Germline V CDR1 and CDR2: LNHDA, SQIVND (reference sequence). CDR3 size: 14 residues. The CDR3 spells CASSSGAMGDEQFF. In DNA, the CDR3 is TGTGCCAGTAGCTCAGGGGCTATGGGCGATGAGCAGTTCTTC.

This chain links TRBV7-6 with TRBJ2-7, with D possibly matching TRBD1 (5 bases). The germline V gene encodes CDR1 SGHVS and CDR2 FNYEAQ. V gave up 4 bases and J gave up 2 bases, with 9 bases separating them. This CDR3 has 13 residues. Written as DNA, the CDR3 is TGTGCCAGCAGCTATCCAGGGACCTACGAGCAGTACTTC. Encoded protein: CASSYPGTYEQYF.

The chain combines TRBV5-1 with TRBJ1-6; D is unclear. Deletions cut 4 bases from V and 7 bases from J, with 18 bases between. CDR1 and CDR2 from the germline V gene are SGHRS and YFSETQ. CDR3 length: 16 amino acids. DNA of the CDR3: TGCGCCAGCAGCCTGCTGCCAGGAACCGCCAATTCACCCCTCCACTTT. Translation: CASSLLPGTANSPLHF.